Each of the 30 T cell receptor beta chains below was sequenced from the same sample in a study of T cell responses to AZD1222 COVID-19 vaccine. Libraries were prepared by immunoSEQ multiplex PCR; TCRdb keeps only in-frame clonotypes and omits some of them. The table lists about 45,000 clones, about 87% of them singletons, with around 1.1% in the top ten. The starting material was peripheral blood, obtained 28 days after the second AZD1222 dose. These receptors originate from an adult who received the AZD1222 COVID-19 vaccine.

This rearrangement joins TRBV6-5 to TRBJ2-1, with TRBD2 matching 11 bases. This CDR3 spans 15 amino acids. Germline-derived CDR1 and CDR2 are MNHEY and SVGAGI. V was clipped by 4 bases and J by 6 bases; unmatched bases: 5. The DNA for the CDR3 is TGTGCCAGCAGTTCTTCAACTAGCGGGGGCAATGAGCAGTTCTTC. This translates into CASSSSTSGGNEQFF.

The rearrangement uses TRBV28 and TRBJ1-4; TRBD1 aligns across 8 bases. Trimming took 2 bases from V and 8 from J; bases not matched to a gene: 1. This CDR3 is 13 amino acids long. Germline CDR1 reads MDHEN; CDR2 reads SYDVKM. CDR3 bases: TGTGCCAGCAGTTTAGACAGGGGAGAAAAACTGTTTTTT. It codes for CASSLDRGEKLFF.

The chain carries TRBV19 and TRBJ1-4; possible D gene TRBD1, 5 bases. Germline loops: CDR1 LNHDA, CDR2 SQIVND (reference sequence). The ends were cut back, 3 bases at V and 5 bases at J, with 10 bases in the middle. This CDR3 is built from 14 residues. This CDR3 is CASSIQGINEKLFF. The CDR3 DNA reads TGTGCCAGTAGTATCCAGGGAATAAATGAAAAACTGTTTTTT.

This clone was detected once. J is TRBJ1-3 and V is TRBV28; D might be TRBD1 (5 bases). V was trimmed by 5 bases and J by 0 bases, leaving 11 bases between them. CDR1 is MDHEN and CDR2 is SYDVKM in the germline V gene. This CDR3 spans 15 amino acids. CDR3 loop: CASSPVRASGNTIYF. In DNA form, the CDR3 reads TGTGCCAGCAGTCCCGTCAGGGCCTCTGGAAACACCATATATTTT. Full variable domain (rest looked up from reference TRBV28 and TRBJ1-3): DVKVTQSSRYLVKRTGEKVFLECVQDMDHENMFWYRQDPGLGLRLIYFSYDVKMKEKGDIPEGYSVSREKKERFSLILESASTNQTSMYLCASSPVRASGNTIYFGEGSWLTVV.

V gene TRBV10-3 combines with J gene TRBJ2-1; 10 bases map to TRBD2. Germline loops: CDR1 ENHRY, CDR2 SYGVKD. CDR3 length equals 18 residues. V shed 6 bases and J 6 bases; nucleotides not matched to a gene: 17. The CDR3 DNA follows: TGTGCCATCAGCGAACCGTCCAGCGGGAGGGCCGCATTCAATGAGCAGTTCTTC. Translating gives CAISEPSSGRAAFNEQFF.

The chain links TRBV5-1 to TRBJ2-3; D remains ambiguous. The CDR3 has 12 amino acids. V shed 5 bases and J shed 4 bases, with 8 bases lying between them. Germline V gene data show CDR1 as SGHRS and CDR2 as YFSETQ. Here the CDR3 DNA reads TGCGCCAGCAGTGTGAAGGCAGATACGCAGTATTTT. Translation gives CASSVKADTQYF.

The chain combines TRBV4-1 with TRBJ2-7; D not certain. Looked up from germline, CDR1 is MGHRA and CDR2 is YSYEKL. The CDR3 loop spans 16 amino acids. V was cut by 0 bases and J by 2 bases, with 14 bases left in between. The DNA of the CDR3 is TGCGCCAGCAGCCAAGATCTCGGCCCCTTGGCCTACGAGCAGTACTTC. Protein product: CASSQDLGPLAYEQYF.

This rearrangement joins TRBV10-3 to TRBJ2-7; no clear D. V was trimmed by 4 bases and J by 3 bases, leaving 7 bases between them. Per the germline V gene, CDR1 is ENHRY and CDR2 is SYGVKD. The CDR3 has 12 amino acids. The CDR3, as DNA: TGTGCCATCAGTGTTAACAACTACGAGCAGTACTTC. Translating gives CAISVNNYEQYF.

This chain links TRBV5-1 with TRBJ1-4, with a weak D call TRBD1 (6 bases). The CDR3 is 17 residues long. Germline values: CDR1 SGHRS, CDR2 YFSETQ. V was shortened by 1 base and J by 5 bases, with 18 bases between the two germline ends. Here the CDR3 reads CASSLLTGTPGNEKLFF. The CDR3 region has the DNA TGCGCCAGCAGCTTGCTGACAGGTACCCCCGGAAATGAAAAACTGTTTTTT. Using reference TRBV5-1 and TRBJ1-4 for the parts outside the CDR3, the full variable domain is KAGVTQTPRYLIKTRGQQVTLSCSPISGHRSVSWYQQTPGQGLQFLFEYFSETQRNKGNFPGRFSGRQFSNSRSEMNVSTLELGDSALYLCASSLLTGTPGNEKLFFGSGTQLSVL.

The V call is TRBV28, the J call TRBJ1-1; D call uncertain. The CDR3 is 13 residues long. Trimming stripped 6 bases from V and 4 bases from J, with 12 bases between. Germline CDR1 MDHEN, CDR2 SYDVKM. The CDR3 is CASSPPRGTEAFF. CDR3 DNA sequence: TGTGCCAGCAGCCCCCCCCGGGGCACTGAAGCTTTCTTT.

CDR3 bases: TGTGCCAGCAGCCCCACAGGGGAGTGGTACGAGCAGTACTTC. This encodes CASSPTGEWYEQYF. The V call is TRBV28, the J call TRBJ2-7, with TRBD1 matching over 7 bases. Trimming removed 6 bases from V and 4 bases from J; junction bases left unmatched: 9. Germline lookup yields CDR1 MDHEN and CDR2 SYDVKM. The length of the CDR3 is 14 residues.

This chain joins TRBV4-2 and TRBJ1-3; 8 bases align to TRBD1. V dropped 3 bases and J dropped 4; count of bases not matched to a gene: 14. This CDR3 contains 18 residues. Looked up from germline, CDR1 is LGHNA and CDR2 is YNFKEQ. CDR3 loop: CASSHGTGYGMLGNTIYF. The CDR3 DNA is TGTGCCAGCAGCCACGGGACAGGATATGGTATGCTCGGAAACACCATATATTTT.

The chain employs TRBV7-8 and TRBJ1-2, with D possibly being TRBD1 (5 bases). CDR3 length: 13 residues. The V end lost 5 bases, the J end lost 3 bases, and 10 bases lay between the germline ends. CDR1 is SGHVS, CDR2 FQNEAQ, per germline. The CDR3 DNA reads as TGTGCCAGCAGCCAGACAGAGTACTATGGCTACACCTTC. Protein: CASSQTEYYGYTF.

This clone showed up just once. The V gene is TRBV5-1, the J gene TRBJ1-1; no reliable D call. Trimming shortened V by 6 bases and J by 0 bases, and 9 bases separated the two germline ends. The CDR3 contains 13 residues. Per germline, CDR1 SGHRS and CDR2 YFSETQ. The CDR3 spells CASNNQVNTEAFF. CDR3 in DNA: TGCGCCAGCAATAATCAGGTGAACACTGAAGCTTTCTTT. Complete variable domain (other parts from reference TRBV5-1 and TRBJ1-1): KAGVTQTPRYLIKTRGQQVTLSCSPISGHRSVSWYQQTPGQGLQFLFEYFSETQRNKGNFPGRFSGRQFSNSRSEMNVSTLELGDSALYLCASNNQVNTEAFFGQGTRLTVV.

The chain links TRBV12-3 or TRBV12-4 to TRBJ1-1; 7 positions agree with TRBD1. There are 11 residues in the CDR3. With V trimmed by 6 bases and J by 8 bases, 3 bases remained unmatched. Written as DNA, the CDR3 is TGTGCCAGCAGCCCGACAGGGGAAGCTTTCTTT. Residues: CASSPTGEAFF.

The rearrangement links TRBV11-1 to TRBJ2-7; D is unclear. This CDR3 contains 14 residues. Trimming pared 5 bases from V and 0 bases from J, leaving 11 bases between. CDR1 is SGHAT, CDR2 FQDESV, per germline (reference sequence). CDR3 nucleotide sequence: TGTGCCAGCAGCCGCCCGGGCTTCTCCTACGAGCAGTACTTC. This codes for CASSRPGFSYEQYF.

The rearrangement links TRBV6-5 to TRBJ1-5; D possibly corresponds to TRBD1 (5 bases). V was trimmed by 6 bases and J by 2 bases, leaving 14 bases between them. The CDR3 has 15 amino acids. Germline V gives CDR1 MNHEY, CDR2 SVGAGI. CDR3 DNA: TGTGCCAGCAGACCCAGGGTTTTGGGCAATCAGCCCCAGCATTTT. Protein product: CASRPRVLGNQPQHF.

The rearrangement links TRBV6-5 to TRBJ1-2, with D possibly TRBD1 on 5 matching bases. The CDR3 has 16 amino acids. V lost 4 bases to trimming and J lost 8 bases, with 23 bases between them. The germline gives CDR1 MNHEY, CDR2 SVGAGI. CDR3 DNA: TGTGCCAGCAGTTCCACTCAAGGGCAGGGCCGGTTCGGCTACACCTTC. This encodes CASSSTQGQGRFGYTF.

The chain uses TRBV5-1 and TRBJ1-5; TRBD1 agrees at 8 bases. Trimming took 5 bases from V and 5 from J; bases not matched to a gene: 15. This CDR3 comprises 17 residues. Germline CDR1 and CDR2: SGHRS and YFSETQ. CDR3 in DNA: TGCGCCAGCAGGAGGGGAACAGGGGGAGAGGCAGATCAGCCCCAGCATTTT. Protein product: CASRRGTGGEADQPQHF.

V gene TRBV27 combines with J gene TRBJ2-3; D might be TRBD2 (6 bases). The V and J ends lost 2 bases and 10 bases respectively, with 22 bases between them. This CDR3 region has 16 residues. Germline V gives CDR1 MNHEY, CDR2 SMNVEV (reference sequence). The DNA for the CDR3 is TGTGCCAGCAGTTTAGGGCCCCCCGGGTGGCGGGAACCGCAGTATTTT. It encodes CASSLGPPGWREPQYF.

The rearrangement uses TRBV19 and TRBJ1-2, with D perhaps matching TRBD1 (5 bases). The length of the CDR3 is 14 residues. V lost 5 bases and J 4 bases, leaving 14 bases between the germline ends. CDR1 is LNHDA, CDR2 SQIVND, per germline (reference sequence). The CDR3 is CASSDDSFGYGYTF. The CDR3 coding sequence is TGTGCCAGTAGTGATGACAGCTTTGGCTATGGCTACACCTTC.

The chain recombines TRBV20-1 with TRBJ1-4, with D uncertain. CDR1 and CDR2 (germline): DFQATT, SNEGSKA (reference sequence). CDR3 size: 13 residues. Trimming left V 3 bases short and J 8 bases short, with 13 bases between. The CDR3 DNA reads TGCAGTGCTAGTCACCCTCTATTAGAAAAACTGTTTTTT. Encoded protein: CSASHPLLEKLFF.

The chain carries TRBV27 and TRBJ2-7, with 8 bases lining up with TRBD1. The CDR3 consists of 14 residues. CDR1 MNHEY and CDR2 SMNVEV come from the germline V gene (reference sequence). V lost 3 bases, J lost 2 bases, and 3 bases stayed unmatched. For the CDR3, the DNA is TGTGCCAGCAGTTTTGGACAGGGCCCCTACGAGCAGTACTTC. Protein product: CASSFGQGPYEQYF.

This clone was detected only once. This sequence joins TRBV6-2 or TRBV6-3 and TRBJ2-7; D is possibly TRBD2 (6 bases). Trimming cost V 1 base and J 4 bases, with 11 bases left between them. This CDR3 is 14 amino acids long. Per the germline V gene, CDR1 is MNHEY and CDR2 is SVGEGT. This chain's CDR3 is CASSYYPGRYEQYF. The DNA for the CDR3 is TGTGCCAGCAGTTACTACCCCGGGAGATACGAGCAGTACTTC.

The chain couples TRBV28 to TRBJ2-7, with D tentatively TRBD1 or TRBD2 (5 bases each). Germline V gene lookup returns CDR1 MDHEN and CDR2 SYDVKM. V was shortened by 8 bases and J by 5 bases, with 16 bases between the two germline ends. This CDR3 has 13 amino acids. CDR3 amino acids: CASVRDPWHEQYF. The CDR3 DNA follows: TGTGCCAGCGTCCGGGACCCGTGGCACGAGCAGTACTTC.

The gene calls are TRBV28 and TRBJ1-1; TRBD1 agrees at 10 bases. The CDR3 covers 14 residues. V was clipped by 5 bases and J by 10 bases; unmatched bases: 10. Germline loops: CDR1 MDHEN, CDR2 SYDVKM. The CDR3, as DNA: TGTGCCAGCAGTCCCGCGGGACAGGGGAGCGTAGCTTTCTTT. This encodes CASSPAGQGSVAFF.

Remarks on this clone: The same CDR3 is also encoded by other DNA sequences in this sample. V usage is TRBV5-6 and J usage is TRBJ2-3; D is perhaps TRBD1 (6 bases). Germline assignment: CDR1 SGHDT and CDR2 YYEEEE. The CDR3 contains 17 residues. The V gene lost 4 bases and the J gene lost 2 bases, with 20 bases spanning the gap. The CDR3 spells CASSQSYRDKPTDTQYF. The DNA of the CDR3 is TGTGCCAGCAGCCAAAGTTATAGGGACAAACCCACAGATACGCAGTATTTT.

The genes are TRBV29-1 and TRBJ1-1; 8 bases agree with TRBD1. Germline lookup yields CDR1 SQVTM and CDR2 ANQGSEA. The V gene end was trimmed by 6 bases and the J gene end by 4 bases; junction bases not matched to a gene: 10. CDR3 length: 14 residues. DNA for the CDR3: TGCAGCGTCCGAGGGCAGGGGGCTGGCACTGAAGCTTTCTTT. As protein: CSVRGQGAGTEAFF.

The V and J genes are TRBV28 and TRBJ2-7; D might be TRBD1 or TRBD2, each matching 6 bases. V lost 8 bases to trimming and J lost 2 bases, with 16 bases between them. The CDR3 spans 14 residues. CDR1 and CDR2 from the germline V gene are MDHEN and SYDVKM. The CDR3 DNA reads TGTGCCAGCGGCTCGGAGGGACAAGCCTACGAGCAGTACTTC. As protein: CASGSEGQAYEQYF.

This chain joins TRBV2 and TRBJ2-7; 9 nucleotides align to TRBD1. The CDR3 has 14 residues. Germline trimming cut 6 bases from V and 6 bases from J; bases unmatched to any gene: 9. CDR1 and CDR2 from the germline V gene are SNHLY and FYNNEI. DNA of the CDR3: TGTGCCAGCAGGCCGGGACAGGGAAGATCCGAGCAGTACTTC. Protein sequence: CASRPGQGRSEQYF.